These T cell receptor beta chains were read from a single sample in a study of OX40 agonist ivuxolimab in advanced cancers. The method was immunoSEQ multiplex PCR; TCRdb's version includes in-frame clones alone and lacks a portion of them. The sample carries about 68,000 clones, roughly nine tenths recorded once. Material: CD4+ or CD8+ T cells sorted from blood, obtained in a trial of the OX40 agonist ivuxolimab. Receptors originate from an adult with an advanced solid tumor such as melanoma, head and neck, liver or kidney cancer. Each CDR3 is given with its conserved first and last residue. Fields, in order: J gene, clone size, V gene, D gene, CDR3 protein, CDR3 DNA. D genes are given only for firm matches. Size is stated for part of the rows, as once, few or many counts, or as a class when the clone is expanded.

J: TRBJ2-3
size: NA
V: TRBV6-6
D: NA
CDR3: CASRRQEATDTQYF
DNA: TGTGCCAGCAGGCGACAGGAGGCCACAGATACGCAGTATTTT

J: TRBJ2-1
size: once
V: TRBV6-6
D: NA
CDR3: CATARGQRLDNEQFF
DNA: TGTGCCACGGCCCGCGGCCAGCGGTTGGACAATGAGCAGTTCTTC

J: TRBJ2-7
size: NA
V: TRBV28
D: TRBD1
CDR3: CASRTGQSYEQYF
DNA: TGTGCCAGCAGGACGGGACAGAGCTACGAGCAGTACTTC

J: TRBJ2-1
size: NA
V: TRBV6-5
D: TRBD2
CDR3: CASGYDGRANEQFF
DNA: TGTGCCAGCGGATATGACGGGAGGGCCAATGAGCAGTTCTTC

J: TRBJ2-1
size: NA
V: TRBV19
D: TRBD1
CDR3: CASRMGTGVDEQFF
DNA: TGTGCCAGTAGGATGGGGACAGGGGTCGATGAGCAGTTCTTC

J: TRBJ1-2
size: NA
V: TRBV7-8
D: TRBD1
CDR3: CASSLRDRGAGYTF
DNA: TGTGCCAGCAGCTTACGGGACAGGGGAGCTGGCTACACCTTC

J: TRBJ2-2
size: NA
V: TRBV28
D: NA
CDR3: CASSFQAGNTGELFF
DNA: TGTGCCAGCAGTTTTCAGGCAGGGAACACCGGGGAGCTGTTTTTT

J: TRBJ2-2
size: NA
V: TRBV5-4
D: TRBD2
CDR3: CASSPRLAGGPNSNTGELFF
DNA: TGTGCCAGCAGCCCGAGACTAGCGGGAGGCCCAAATTCGAACACCGGGGAGCTGTTTTTT

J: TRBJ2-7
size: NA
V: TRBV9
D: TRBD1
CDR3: CASSGPSPGGSEQYF
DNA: TGTGCCAGCAGCGGACCCAGCCCAGGGGGTAGCGAGCAGTACTTC

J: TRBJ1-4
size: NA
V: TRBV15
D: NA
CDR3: CATSRGVRAREKLFF
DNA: TGTGCCACCAGCAGAGGGGTCAGGGCACGAGAAAAACTGTTTTTT

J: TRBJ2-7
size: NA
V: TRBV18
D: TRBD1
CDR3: CASSPDRGGYEQYF
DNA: TGTGCCAGCTCACCTGACAGGGGCGGTTACGAGCAGTACTTC

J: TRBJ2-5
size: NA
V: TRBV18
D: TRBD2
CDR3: CASSPRDYSRETQYF
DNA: TGTGCCAGCTCACCACGGGACTATTCTCGTGAGACCCAGTACTTC

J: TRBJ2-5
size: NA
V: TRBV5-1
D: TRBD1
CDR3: CASSLGTGVQETQYF
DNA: TGCGCCAGCAGCTTGGGGACAGGTGTCCAAGAGACCCAGTACTTC

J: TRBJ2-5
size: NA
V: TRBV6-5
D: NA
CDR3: CASSPPGLAETQYF
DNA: TGTGCCAGCAGCCCCCCCGGTTTAGCGGAGACCCAGTACTTC

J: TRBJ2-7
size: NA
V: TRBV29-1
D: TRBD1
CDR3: CSAGTGAYEQYF
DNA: TGCAGCGCCGGGACAGGAGCCTACGAGCAGTACTTC

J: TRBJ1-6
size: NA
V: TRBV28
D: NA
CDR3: CATVLGGAHNSPLHF
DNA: TGTGCCACCGTCCTGGGGGGTGCTCATAATTCACCCCTCCACTTT

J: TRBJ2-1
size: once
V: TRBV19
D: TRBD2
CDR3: CASSMPSGTSGSNEQFF
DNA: TGTGCCAGTAGTATGCCTTCCGGGACTAGCGGGAGCAATGAGCAGTTCTTC

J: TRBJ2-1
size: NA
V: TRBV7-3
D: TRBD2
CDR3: CASSPSGPRGEQFF
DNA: TGTGCCAGCAGCCCTAGCGGGCCTAGGGGTGAGCAGTTCTTC

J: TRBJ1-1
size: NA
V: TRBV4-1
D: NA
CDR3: CASSQVGRRNTEAFF
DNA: TGCGCCAGCAGCCAAGTGGGACGGAGGAACACTGAAGCTTTCTTT

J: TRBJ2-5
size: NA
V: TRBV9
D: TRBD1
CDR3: CASSVGQGAETQYF
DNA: TGTGCCAGCAGCGTCGGACAGGGGGCTGAGACCCAGTACTTC

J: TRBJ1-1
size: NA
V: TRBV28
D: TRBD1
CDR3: CASRGQGGSGTEAFF
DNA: TGTGCCAGCAGAGGACAGGGGGGGTCGGGCACTGAAGCTTTCTTT

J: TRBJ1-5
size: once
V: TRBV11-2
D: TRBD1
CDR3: CASSLDGQGVGQPQHF
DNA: TGTGCCAGCAGCTTAGACGGACAGGGTGTAGGTCAGCCCCAGCATTTT

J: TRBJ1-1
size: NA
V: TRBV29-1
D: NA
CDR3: CSVMTGPNTEAFF
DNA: TGCAGCGTTATGACAGGCCCGAACACTGAAGCTTTCTTT

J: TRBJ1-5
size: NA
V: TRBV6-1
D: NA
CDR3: CASSEPGFQPQHF
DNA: TGTGCCAGCAGTGAACCGGGATTTCAGCCCCAGCATTTT

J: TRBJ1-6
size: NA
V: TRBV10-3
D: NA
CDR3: CAISVTEDSPLHF
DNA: TGTGCCATCAGTGTGACAGAGGATTCACCCCTCCACTTT

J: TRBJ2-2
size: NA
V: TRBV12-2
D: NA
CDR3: CASRLVGRGELFF
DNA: TGTGCAAGTCGCTTAGTCGGGAGAGGGGAGCTGTTTTTT

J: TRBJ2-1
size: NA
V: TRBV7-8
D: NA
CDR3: CASTHGPATYNEQFF
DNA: TGTGCCAGCACCCATGGGCCCGCGACCTACAATGAGCAGTTCTTC

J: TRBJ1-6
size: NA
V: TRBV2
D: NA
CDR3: CASIWAPSNSPLHF
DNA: TGTGCCAGCATATGGGCTCCATCGAATTCACCCCTCCACTTT

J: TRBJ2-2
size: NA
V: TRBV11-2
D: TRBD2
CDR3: CASSLSSIREVKAGELFF
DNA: TGTGCCAGCAGCTTAAGTTCGATACGGGAGGTTAAGGCCGGGGAGCTGTTTTTT

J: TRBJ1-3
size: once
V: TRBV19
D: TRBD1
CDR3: CASRLPGQGFASGNTIYF
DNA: TGTGCCAGTAGGCTCCCGGGACAGGGTTTTGCTTCTGGAAACACCATATATTTT

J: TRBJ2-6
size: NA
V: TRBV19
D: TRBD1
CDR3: CASLQGFGANVLTF
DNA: TGTGCCAGTTTACAGGGGTTTGGGGCCAACGTCCTGACTTTC

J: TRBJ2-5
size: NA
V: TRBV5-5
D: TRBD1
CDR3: CASSLWTGEETQYF
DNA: TGTGCCAGCAGCTTGTGGACAGGGGAAGAGACCCAGTACTTC